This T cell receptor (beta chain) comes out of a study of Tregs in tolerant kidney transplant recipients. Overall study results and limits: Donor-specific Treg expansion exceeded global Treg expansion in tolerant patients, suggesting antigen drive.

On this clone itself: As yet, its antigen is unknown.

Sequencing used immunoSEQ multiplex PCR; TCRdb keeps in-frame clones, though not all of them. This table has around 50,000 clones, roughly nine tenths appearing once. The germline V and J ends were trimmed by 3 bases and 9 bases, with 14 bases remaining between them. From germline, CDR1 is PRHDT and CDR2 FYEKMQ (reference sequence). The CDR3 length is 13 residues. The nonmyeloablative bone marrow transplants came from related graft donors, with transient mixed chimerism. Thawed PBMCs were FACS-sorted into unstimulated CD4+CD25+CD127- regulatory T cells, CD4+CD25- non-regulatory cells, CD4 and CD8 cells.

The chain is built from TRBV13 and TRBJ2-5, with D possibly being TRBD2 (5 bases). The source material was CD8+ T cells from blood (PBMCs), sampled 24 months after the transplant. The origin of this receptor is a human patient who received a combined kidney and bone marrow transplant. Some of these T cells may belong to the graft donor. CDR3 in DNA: TGTGCCAGCAGCTTTCGAGGGCTTGGGGCCCAGTACTTC. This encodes CASSFRGLGAQYF.